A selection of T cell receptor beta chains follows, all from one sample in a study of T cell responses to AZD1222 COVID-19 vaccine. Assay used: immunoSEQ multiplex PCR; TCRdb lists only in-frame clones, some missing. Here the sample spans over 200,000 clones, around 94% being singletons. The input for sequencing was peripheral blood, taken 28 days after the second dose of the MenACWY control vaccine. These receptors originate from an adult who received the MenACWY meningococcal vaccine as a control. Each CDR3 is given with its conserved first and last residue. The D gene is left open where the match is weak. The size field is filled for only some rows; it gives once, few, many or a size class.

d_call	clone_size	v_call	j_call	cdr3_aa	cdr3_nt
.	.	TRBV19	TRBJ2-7	CASSIGAFQYEQYF	TGTGCCAGTAGTATAGGAGCGTTTCAATACGAGCAGTACTTC
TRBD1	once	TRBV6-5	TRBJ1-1	CASSYRTGDGGAFF	TGTGCCAGCAGTTATAGGACAGGCGACGGCGGAGCTTTCTTT
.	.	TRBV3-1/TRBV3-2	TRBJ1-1	CASSQVRGLNTEAFF	TGTGCCAGCAGCCAAGTGCGGGGGCTAAACACTGAAGCTTTCTTT
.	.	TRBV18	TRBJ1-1	CASSPSGDLEAFF	TGTGCCAGCTCACCGTCGGGGGACCTTGAAGCTTTCTTT
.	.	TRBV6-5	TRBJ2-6	CASRAPSGANVLTF	TGTGCCAGCAGAGCCCCCTCTGGGGCCAACGTCCTGACTTTC
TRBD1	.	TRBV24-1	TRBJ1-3	CATSDRQGGNTIYF	TGTGCCACCAGTGATAGACAGGGTGGAAACACCATATATTTT
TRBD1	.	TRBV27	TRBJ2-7	CASRDRSYEQYF	TGTGCCAGCAGGGACAGGTCCTACGAGCAGTACTTC
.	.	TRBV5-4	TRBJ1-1	CASSFRGGDTEAFF	TGTGCCAGCAGCTTCCGGGGGGGGGACACTGAAGCTTTCTTT
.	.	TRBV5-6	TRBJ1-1	CASSLPIPNTEAFF	TGTGCCAGCAGCCTCCCGATCCCGAACACTGAAGCTTTCTTT
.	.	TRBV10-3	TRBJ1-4	CAISETGRNEKLFF	TGTGCCATCAGTGAGACAGGGAGGAATGAAAAACTGTTTTTT
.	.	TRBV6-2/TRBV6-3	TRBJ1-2	CASSYDFGVSTSGYTF	TGTGCCAGCAGTTATGATTTCGGGGTCTCCACAAGCGGCTACACCTTC
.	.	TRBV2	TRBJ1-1	CASRGQTNTEAFF	TGTGCCAGCAGGGGTCAGACGAACACTGAAGCTTTCTTT
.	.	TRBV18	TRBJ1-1	CASSPPGQQVTGTEAFF	TGTGCCAGCTCACCACCAGGACAACAAGTAACGGGCACTGAAGCTTTCTTT
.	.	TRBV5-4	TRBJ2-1	CASSLAGTSYNEQFF	TGTGCCAGCAGCTTGGCCGGAACCTCCTACAATGAGCAGTTCTTC
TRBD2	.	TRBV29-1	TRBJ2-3	CSVGTSGPPDKDTQYF	TGCAGCGTCGGGACTAGCGGGCCCCCTGACAAAGATACGCAGTATTTT
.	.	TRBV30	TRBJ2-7	CAWKPVGTSYEQYF	TGTGCCTGGAAGCCCGTTGGGACCTCCTACGAGCAGTACTTC
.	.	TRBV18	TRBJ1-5	CASSPREATNQPQHF	TGTGCCAGCTCACCACGAGAGGCAACCAATCAGCCCCAGCATTTT